The 9 T cell receptor beta chains below all came from one sample that was sequenced in a study of T cell responses to AZD1222 COVID-19 vaccine. Clones were read by immunoSEQ multiplex PCR, and TCRdb kept only the in-frame ones, dropping some. Of about 140,000 clones listed, approximately 85% were seen once; the top ten hold around 7.9%. The sequencing here drew on peripheral blood, taken 28 days after the second dose of the MenACWY control vaccine. The receptors here all came from an adult who received the MenACWY meningococcal vaccine as a control.

The rearrangement joins TRBV7-3 to TRBJ1-2; D is perhaps TRBD1 (5 bases). Germline V gene sequence: CDR1 SGHTA, CDR2 FQGTGA. The length of the CDR3 is 13 residues. The ends were cut back, 5 bases at V and 8 bases at J, with 15 bases in the middle. The chain's CDR3 is CASSQAAGNGYTF. The CDR3 DNA reads TGTGCCAGCAGCCAAGCAGCAGGGAACGGCTACACCTTC. Looking up the rest from reference TRBV7-3 and TRBJ1-2 gives the full variable domain: GAGVSQTPSNKVTEKGKYVELRCDPISGHTALYWYRQSLGQGPEFLIYFQGTGAADDSGLPNDRFFAVRPEGSVSTLKIQRTERGDSAVYLCASSQAAGNGYTFGSGTRLTVV.

The V call is TRBV5-1, the J call TRBJ1-1, with D unclear. The CDR3 loop spans 13 amino acids. The V gene lost 0 bases and the J gene lost 11 bases, with 14 bases spanning the gap. Germline assignment: CDR1 SGHRS and CDR2 YFSETQ. CDR3 amino acids: CASSLDDNRWAFF. The CDR3 DNA reads TGCGCCAGCAGCTTGGATGACAATCGATGGGCTTTCTTT.

As regards this clone: An end of the junction does not agree with germline; a read error may underlie this. CDR3 in DNA: TGTGCTAGCAGCTGTCCCGGGACGGATGATTCGAGCTCCTACGAGCAGTACTTC. Its protein is CASSCPGTDDSSSYEQYF. This chain uses TRBV7-7 with TRBJ2-7, with D possibly being TRBD1 or TRBD2 (5 bases each). CDR1 and CDR2 from the germline V gene are SSHAT and FNYEAQ (reference sequence). The length of the CDR3 is 18 residues.

This chain links TRBV9 with TRBJ1-2; D possibly corresponds to TRBD1 (6 bases). From germline, CDR1 is SGDLS and CDR2 YYNGEE. The CDR3 sequence is 12 residues long. Trimming took off 5 bases at V and 3 bases at J, with 8 bases between the two ends. CDR3 DNA: TGTGCCAGCAGGGGGGCAGACTATGGCTACACCTTC. Residues: CASRGADYGYTF.

The chain combines TRBV27 with TRBJ2-7, with TRBD2 as a possible D gene (6 bases). Germline CDR1 reads MNHEY; CDR2 reads SMNVEV (reference sequence). V lost 3 bases and J 5 bases, leaving 11 bases between the germline ends. The CDR3 is 13 amino acids. The CDR3 here is CASSFLAGHEQYV. The CDR3 coding sequence is TGTGCCAGCAGTTTTTTGGCGGGGCACGAGCAGTACGTC.

The gene calls are TRBV7-2 and TRBJ1-1, with D uncertain. V shed 2 bases and J shed 3 bases, with 13 bases lying between them. Germline CDR1 SGHTA, CDR2 FQGNSA. This CDR3 comprises 15 residues. CDR3 nucleotides: TGTGCCAGCAGCTTAAGAGGAGGGAGGGACACTGAAGCTTTCTTT. Translation: CASSLRGGRDTEAFF.

The chain carries TRBV24-1 and TRBJ2-7; TRBD1 is a possible D gene (6 bases). The V gene lost 6 bases and the J gene lost 2 bases, with 10 bases spanning the gap. This CDR3 comprises 13 residues. Germline CDR1 is KGHDR and CDR2 is SFDVKD. The CDR3 DNA follows: TGTGCCACCAGTCAGGGGCCTACCTACGAGCAGTACTTC. Protein sequence: CATSQGPTYEQYF.

This rearrangement joins TRBV7-2 to TRBJ2-1, with 7 bases identical to TRBD2. V shed 5 bases and J 0 bases; nucleotides not matched to a gene: 13. The CDR3 has 18 amino acids. CDR1 is SGHTA and CDR2 is FQGNSA in the germline V gene. The CDR3 sequence is CASSTSRGVPSSYNEQFF. The CDR3 region has the DNA TGTGCCAGCAGCACATCTCGGGGGGTTCCGAGCTCCTACAATGAGCAGTTCTTC.

The rearrangement joins TRBV27 to TRBJ1-1; no clear D gene. Trimming took 4 bases from V and 0 from J, leaving 15 bases between them. Germline assignment: CDR1 MNHEY and CDR2 SMNVEV (reference sequence). This CDR3 region has 16 residues. The CDR3 DNA follows: TGTGCCAGCAGTTCTGAGCCCTACGGCATGAACACTGAAGCTTTCTTT. Amino acids: CASSSEPYGMNTEAFF.